This TCR beta chain comes out of a study of identical twins. This clonotype was counted many times. Its antigen is as yet unknown. Study-wide results and caveats: Excess sharing by twins proved weaker in beta out-of-frame sequences.

The CDR3 runs to 13 residues. CDR1 is SQVTM and CDR2 is ANQGSEA in the germline V gene. The V end was cut by 5 bases, the J end by 2 bases, with 12 bases between. Through template switching, a universal primer site was introduced, and the cDNA contained unique molecular identifiers. MiXCR, applied by TCRdb to the 5' RACE reads, yields one record per CDR3 protein. The data hold 420,000 or so distinct CDR3 sequences, with approximately 18% observed a single time. This TCR was sampled from a man in his fifties in good health. The sequencing sample was made of naive T cells sorted from blood. V gene TRBV29-1 combines with J gene TRBJ2-5; D is uncertain. Written as DNA, the CDR3 is TGCAGCGTTCAGTCGTCACGACAAGAGACCCAGTACTTC. Translation gives CSVQSSRQETQYF.